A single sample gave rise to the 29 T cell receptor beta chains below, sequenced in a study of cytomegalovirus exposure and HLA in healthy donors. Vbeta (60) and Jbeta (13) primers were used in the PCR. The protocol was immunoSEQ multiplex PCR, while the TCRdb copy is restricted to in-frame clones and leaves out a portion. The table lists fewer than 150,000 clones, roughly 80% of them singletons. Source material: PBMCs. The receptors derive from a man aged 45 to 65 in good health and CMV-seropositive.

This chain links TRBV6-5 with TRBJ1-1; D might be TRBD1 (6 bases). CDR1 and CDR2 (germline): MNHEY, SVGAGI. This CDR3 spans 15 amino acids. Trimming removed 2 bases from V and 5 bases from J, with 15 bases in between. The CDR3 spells CASSYVGGARTEAFF. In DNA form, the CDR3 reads TGTGCCAGCAGTTACGTTGGGGGCGCGAGAACTGAAGCTTTCTTT.

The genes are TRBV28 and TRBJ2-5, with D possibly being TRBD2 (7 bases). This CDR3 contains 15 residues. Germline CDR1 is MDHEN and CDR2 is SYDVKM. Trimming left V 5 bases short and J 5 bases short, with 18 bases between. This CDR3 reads CASSHAGAQGETQYF. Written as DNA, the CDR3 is TGTGCCAGCAGTCATGCGGGGGCCCAAGGGGAGACCCAGTACTTC.

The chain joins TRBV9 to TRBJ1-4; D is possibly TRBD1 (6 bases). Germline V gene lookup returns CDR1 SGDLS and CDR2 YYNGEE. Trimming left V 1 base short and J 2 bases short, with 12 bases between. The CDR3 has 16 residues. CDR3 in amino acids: CASSVHPTGTNEKLFF. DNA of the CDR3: TGTGCCAGCAGCGTACATCCAACAGGGACTAATGAAAAACTGTTTTTT. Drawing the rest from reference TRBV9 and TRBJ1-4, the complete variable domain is DSGVTQTPKHLITATGQRVTLRCSPRSGDLSVYWYQQSLDQGLQFLIQYYNGEERAKGNILERFSAQQFPDLHSELNLSSLELGDSALYFCASSVHPTGTNEKLFFGSGTQLSVL.

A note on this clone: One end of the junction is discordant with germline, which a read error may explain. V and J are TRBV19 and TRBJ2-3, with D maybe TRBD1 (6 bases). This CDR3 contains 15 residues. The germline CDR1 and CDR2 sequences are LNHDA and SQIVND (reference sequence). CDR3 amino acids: CATKGADSSTDTQYF. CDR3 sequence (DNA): TGTGCCACCAAAGGGGCGGACAGTAGCACGGATACGCAGTATTTT.

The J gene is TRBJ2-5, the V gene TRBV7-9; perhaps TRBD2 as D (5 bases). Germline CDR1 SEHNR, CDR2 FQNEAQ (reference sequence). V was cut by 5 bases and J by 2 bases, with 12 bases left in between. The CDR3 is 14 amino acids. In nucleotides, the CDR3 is TGTGCCAGCAGCCTACGGGAACAGCAAGAGACCCAGTACTTC. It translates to CASSLREQQETQYF.

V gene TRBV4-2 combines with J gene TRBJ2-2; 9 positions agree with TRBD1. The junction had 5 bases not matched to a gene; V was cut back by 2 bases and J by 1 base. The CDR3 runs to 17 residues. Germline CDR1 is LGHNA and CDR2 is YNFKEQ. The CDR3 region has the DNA TGTGCCAGCAGCCAACCTACAGGGGGCCGGAACACCGGGGAGCTGTTTTTT. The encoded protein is CASSQPTGGRNTGELFF.

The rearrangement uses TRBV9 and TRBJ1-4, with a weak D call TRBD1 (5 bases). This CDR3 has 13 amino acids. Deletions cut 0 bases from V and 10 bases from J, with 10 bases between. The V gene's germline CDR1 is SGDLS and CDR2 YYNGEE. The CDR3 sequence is CASSVVQEGKLFF. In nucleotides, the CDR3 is TGTGCCAGCAGCGTAGTACAGGAAGGAAAACTGTTTTTT.

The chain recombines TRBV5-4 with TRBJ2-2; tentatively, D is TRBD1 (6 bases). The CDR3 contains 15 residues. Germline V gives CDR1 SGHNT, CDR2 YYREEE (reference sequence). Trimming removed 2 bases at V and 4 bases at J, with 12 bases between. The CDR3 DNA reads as TGTGCCAGCAGCTTACAGGGAGTTGGCACCGGGGAGCTGTTTTTT. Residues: CASSLQGVGTGELFF.

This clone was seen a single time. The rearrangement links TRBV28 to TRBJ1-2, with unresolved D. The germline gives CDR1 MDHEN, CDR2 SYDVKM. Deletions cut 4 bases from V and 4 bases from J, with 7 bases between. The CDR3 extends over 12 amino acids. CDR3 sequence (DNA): TGTGCCAGCAGTTCCGTTATCTATGGCTACACCTTC. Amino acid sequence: CASSSVIYGYTF.

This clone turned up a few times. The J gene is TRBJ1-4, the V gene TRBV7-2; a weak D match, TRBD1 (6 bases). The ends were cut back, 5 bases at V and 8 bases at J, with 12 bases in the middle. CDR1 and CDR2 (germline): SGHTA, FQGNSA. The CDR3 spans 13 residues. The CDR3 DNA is TGTGCCAGCAGCGTCCGGGACAACGAAAAACTGTTTTTT. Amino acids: CASSVRDNEKLFF.

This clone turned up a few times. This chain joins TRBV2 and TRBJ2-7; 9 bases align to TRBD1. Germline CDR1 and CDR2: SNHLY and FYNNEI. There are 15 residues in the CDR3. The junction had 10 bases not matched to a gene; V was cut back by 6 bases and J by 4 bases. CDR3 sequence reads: CASRDTGGGLYEQYF. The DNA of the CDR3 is TGTGCCAGCAGGGATACAGGGGGCGGTTTGTACGAGCAGTACTTC.

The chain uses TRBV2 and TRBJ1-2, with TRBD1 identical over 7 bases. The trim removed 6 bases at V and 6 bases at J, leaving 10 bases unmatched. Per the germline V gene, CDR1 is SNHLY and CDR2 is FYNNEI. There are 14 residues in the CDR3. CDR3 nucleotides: TGTGCCAGCAGCCCGGGGGCAGGGGGAAATGGCTACACCTTC. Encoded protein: CASSPGAGGNGYTF.

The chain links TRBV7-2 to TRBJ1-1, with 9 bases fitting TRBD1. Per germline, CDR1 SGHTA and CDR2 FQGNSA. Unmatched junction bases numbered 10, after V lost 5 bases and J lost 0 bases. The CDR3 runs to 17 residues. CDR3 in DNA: TGTGCCAGCAGCCTAACCCGGACAGGGGTCATGAACACTGAAGCTTTCTTT. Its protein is CASSLTRTGVMNTEAFF. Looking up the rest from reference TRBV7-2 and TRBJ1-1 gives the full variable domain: GAGVSQSPSNKVTEKGKDVELRCDPISGHTALYWYRQSLGQGLEFLIYFQGNSAPDKSGLPSDRFSAERTGGSVSTLTIQRTQQEDSAVYLCASSLTRTGVMNTEAFFGQGTRLTVV.

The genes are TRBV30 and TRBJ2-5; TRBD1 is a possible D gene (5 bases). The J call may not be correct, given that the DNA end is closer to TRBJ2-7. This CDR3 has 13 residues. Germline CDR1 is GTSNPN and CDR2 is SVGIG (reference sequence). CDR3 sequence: CAWNQGSAHEQYF. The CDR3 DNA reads TGTGCCTGGAATCAGGGTTCGGCCCACGAGCAGTACTTC.

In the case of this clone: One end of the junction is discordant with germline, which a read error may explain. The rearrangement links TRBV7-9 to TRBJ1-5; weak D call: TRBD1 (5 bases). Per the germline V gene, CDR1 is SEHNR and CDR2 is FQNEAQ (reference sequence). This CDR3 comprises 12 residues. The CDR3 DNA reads TGTTCCAGCAGCTACGGGGGGAGGCCCCAGCATTTT. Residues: CSSSYGGRPQHF.

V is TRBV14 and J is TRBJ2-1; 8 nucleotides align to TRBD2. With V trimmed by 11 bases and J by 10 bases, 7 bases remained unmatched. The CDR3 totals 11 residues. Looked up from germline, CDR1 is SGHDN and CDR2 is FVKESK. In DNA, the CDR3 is TGTGCCCCGCGGGGGGCAGGCGAGCAGTTCTTC. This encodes CAPRGAGEQFF.

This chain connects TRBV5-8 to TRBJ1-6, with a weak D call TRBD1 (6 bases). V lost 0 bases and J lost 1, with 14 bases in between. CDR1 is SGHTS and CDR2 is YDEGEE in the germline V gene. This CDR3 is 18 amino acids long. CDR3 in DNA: TGTGCCAGCAGCTTGGCCCGGGGGGCTCGGTCCTATAATTCACCCCTCCACTTT. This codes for CASSLARGARSYNSPLHF.

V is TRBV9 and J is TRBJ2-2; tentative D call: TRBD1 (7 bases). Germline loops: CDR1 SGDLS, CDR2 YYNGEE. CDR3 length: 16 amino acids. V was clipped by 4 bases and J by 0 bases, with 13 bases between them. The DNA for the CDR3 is TGTGCCAGCAGCCCCGGGGGACAGCCGAACACCGGGGAGCTGTTTTTT. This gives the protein CASSPGGQPNTGELFF.

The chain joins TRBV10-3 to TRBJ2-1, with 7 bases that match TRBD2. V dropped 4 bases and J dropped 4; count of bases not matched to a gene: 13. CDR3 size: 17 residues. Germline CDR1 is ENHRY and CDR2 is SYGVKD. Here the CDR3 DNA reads TGTGCCATCAGTGTGGGGGTGAGTGGCGGGAGTTACAATGAGCAGTTCTTC. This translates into CAISVGVSGGSYNEQFF.

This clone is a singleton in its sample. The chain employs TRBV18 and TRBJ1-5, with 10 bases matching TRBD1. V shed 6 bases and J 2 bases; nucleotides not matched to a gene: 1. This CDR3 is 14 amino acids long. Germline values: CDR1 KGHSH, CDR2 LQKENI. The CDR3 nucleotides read TGTGCCAGCTCCGGACAGGGGGGCAATCAGCCCCAGCATTTT. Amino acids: CASSGQGGNQPQHF.

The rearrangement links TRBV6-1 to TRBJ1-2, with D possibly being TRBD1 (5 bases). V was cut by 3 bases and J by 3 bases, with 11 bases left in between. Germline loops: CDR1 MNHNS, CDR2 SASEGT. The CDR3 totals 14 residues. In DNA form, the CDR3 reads TGTGCCAGCAGTGACAGGGAAAGGCACTATGGCTACACCTTC. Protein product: CASSDRERHYGYTF.

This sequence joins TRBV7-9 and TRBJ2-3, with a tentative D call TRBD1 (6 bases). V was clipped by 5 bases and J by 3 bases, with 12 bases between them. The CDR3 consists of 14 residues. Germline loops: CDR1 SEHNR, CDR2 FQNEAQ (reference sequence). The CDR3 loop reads CASSERGTTDTQYF. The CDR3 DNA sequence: TGTGCCAGCAGCGAGAGGGGGACAACAGATACGCAGTATTTT. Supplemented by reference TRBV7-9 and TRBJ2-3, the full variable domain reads DTGVSQNPRHKITKRGQNVTFRCDPISEHNRLYWYRQTLGQGPEFLTYFQNEAQLEKSRLLSDRFSAERPKGSFSTLEIQRTEQGDSAMYLCASSERGTTDTQYFGPGTRLTVL.

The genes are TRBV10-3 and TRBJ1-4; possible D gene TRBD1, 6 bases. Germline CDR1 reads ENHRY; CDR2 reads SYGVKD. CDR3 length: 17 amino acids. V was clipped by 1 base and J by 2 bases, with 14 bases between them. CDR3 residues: CAISEWGQQVTNEKLFF. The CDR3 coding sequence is TGTGCCATCAGTGAGTGGGGACAACAAGTCACTAATGAAAAACTGTTTTTT.

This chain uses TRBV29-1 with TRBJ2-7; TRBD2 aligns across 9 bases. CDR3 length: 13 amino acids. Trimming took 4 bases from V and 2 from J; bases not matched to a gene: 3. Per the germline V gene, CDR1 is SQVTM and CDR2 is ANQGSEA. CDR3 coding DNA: TGCAGCGTTGGCCTAGCGGGAACCTACGAGCAGTACTTC. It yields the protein CSVGLAGTYEQYF.

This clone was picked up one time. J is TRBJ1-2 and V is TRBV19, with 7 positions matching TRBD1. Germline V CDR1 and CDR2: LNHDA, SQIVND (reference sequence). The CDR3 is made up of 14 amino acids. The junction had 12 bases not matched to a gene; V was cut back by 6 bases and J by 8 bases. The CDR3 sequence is CASSSRRSQGGYTF. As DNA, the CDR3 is TGTGCCAGTAGCTCCAGGCGCTCACAGGGGGGCTACACCTTC.

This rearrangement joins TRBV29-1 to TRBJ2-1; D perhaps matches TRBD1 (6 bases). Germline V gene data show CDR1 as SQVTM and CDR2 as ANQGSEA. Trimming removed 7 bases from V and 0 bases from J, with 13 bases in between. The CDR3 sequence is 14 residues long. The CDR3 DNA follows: TGCAGCGCTCGACAGGCCAGCTCCTACAATGAGCAGTTCTTC. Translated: CSARQASSYNEQFF.

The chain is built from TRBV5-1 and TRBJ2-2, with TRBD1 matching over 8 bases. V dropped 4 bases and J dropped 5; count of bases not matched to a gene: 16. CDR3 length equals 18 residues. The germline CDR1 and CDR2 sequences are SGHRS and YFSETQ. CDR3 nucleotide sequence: TGCGCCAGCAGCGAATCCCGACAGGGGATTGAAGGGACCGGGGAGCTGTTTTTT. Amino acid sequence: CASSESRQGIEGTGELFF.

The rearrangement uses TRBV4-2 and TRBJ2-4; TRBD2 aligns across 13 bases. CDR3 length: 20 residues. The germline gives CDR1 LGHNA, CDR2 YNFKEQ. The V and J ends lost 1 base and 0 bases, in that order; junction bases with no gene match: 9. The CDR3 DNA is TGTGCCAGCAGCCAAGGGACTAGCGGGAGCTTGGGGCTAGCCAAAAACATTCAGTACTTC. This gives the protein CASSQGTSGSLGLAKNIQYF.

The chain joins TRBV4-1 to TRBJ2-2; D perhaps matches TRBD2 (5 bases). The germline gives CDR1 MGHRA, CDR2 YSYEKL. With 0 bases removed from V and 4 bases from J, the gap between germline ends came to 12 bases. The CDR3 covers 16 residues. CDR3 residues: CASSQDWYEGTGELFF. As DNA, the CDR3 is TGCGCCAGCAGCCAAGACTGGTACGAGGGCACCGGGGAGCTGTTTTTT.